Reported below is one T cell receptor (beta chain). Germline V lookup: CDR1 MDHEN, CDR2 SYDVKM. V was trimmed by 3 bases and J by 2 bases, leaving 10 bases between them. The CDR3 is 14 residues long. Under the authors' procedure: Researchers report that nucleated cell counts were estimated from reference gene primer amplification. Some clones are missing from TCRdb's copy, which holds only in-frame ones; the method was immunoSEQ multiplex PCR. V, J and clone size were drawn from that table, and D and trimming were deduced from the DNA. The sample yields roughly 54,000 clones, 91% seen once. The data stem from a study of blood T cell repertoires in COVID-19. Across the whole study: The samples span acute and convalescent COVID-19 from the United States, Italy and Spain. Sample material is recorded as cDNA or gDNA derived from T cells, B-cell-depleted T cells, or PBMCs.

The specimen sequenced was peripheral blood. The V call is TRBV28, the J call TRBJ1-1; D remains ambiguous. The sequence was obtained from an older woman with active or convalescent COVID-19. CDR3 amino acids: CASSLRQLNTEAFF. For the CDR3, the DNA is TGTGCCAGCAGTTTGAGGCAGCTTAACACTGAAGCTTTCTTT.